In this sample, the clone carrying this T cell receptor beta chain turned up a few times. Its antigen is undetermined. Each CDR3 protein is one row after TCRdb ran MiXCR on the 5' RACE reads. The profile shows under 500,000 distinct CDR3 sequences, approximately 19% of them singletons. These data belong to a study of T cells after yellow fever vaccination. Study results and caveats: Primary-vaccination clones mostly resurfaced post-booster (just under 98% CD4, approximately 89% CD8).

Germline assignment: CDR1 SGHTA and CDR2 FQGTGA. The CDR3 runs to 15 residues. V lost 3 bases to trimming and J lost 5 bases; unmatched junction nucleotides: 6. This TCR came from a man aged 18 to 35 who received the YFV17D yellow fever vaccine. The sample was PBMCs, taken before the yellow fever booster vaccination. The chain uses TRBV7-3 and TRBJ2-5; 10 nucleotides align to TRBD1. The CDR3 reads CASSFSGQGRETQYF. The CDR3 bases are TGTGCCAGCAGCTTTTCGGGACAGGGGCGGGAGACCCAGTACTTC.